This T cell receptor (beta chain) was sequenced in a study of somatic mutations in cytotoxic T cells in rheumatoid arthritis. Study-level background: Flow cytometry sorted some V beta antibody-stained T-cell populations to nearly 100% purity, V beta1+ cells among them being sequenced for TCRB. Findings and limits, study-wide: Measured CD8+ T-cell clonality, a value compared between rheumatoid arthritis patients and age-matched healthy controls, did not differ significantly. Exceedance of 20% of CD8+ cells by the largest CD8+ clone occurred in about an eighth of the roughly 60 patients. CD8+ clonality increased with age in rheumatoid arthritis patients but not in healthy controls.

Remarks on this clone: Its antigen is not known.

The V gene's germline CDR1 is GTSNPN and CDR2 SVGIG (reference sequence). The length of the CDR3 is 14 residues. The V gene lost 3 bases and the J gene lost 3 bases, with 15 bases spanning the gap. TCRdb's table, derived via immunoSEQ multiplex PCR, lists solely in-frame clones and lacks some. Altogether several thousand clones are present, approximately 75% being singletons, with the ten largest covering roughly 4.9%. Sequenced sample: CD8+ T cells sorted from blood. The chain joins TRBV30 to TRBJ2-7, with D tentatively TRBD1 (5 bases). The sequence came from an adult with rheumatoid arthritis. The chain's CDR3 is CAWSALRQGYEQYF. The CDR3 nucleotides read TGTGCCTGGAGCGCCCTTAGGCAGGGCTACGAGCAGTACTTC.